What follows describes a single T cell receptor beta chain. The data were taken from a study of blood T cell repertoires in COVID-19. Study at large: Samples of COVID-19 (acute and convalescent) were obtained from the United States, Italy and Spain.

As processed by the authors: Nucleated cell counts were estimated from reference gene primer amplification. Libraries were prepared by immunoSEQ multiplex PCR; TCRdb keeps only in-frame clonotypes and omits some of them. V and J calls and clone size are given by that table; D and trimming were obtained from the DNA. This table holds about 190,000 clones, roughly nine tenths found once. V lost 1 base to trimming and J lost 6 bases; unmatched junction nucleotides: 12. The CDR3 loop spans 17 amino acids. From germline, CDR1 is SGHRS and CDR2 YFSETQ. Sequenced material: peripheral blood. The V and J genes are TRBV5-1 and TRBJ2-1, with 8 bases aligning to TRBD2. The sequence was obtained from a woman aged 25-40 years with active or convalescent COVID-19. This CDR3 reads CASSLTKPGGPFNEQFF. CDR3 in DNA: TGCGCCAGCAGCTTGACTAAGCCGGGGGGGCCGTTCAATGAGCAGTTCTTC.